The clone carrying this TCR beta chain was seen a few times. The data originate from a study of cytomegalovirus exposure and HLA in healthy donors. Study as a whole: The roughly 670 first-cohort repertoires shared a platform with the 110 or so validation repertoires, as reported in a later analysis.

Looked up from germline, CDR1 is MNHEY and CDR2 is SMNVEV (reference sequence). The CDR3 is made up of 15 amino acids. V lost 8 bases, J lost 5 bases, and 21 bases lay in between. Sequencing was performed with immunoSEQ multiplex PCR; in TCRdb, only in-frame clones are kept and a portion is missing. The repertoire consists of some 150,000 clones, with 88% occurring once and the leading ten covering 3%. The chain carries TRBV27 and TRBJ1-2; D remains ambiguous. This clonotype originated in a man between 18 and 35 years old in good health and CMV-seronegative. The sample was PBMCs. This CDR3 is CASATSGALRYGYTF. The DNA for the CDR3 is TGTGCCAGCGCTACCTCGGGAGCCCTGAGGTATGGCTACACCTTC.